This T cell receptor (beta chain) was retrieved from a study of circulating CD8 cells and anti-PD-1 response in melanoma. The overall study: Anti-PD-1 was first-line therapy for about 50% of the 13 patients. Responders had complete or partial responses; non-responders had stable or progressive disease.

Sorting of live CD3+CD8+TCRalphabeta+ cells by PD-1 and/or TIGIT gave four subsets. This clonotype was counted a few times. Antigen unknown. The CDR3 runs to 13 residues. CDR1 and CDR2 (germline): DFQATT, SNEGSKA (reference sequence). The V segment lost 6 bases and the J segment 4 bases; nucleotides outside the gene matches: 7. Study-wide findings and caveats: Subset repertoires were largely private at M1, with under 7% shared. Only baseline and M1 samples entered the published repertoire comparisons.

Using around 14 ng of total RNA, TCR libraries were made with the QIAseq Immune Repertoire TCR panel. TCRdb re-called the reads with MiXCR, one entry per CDR3 protein. The table has nearly 850 distinct CDR3 sequences, around a tenth seen once; the top ten hold 50% to 70%. The sample consisted of CD8+ T cells from PBMCs, taken at baseline or after one month of anti-PD-1 therapy (not recorded which). The TCR comes from a human donor with melanoma. V usage is TRBV20-1 and J usage is TRBJ2-7; 9 positions match TRBD2. CDR3 sequence: CSAQRGAQYEQYF. CDR3 DNA: TGCAGTGCCCAGCGGGGGGCTCAGTACGAGCAGTACTTC.